A selection of T cell receptor beta chains follows, all from one sample in a study of Ad26.COV2.S vaccination and SARS-CoV-2 variants. Using immunoSEQ multiplex PCR, the repertoire was profiled, and TCRdb retains in-frame clones only, with some absent. The sample records approximately 410,000 clones, roughly 88% being singletons. Sample: peripheral blood, taken in a trial of Ad26.COV2.S vaccine versus placebo. These receptors were obtained from a person between 18 and 60 years old who received the Ad26.COV2.S COVID-19 vaccine or a placebo. CDR3s include the opening cysteine and the closing phenylalanine or tryptophan. The order of the fields is J gene, D gene, V gene, clone size, CDR3 protein. A D gene is named only where the DNA matches it firmly. Rows give clone size only sometimes, using once, few, many, or a class for an expanded clone.

TRBJ2-7	-	TRBV6-5	-	CASRFRTGNYEQYF
TRBJ1-1	TRBD1	TRBV6-2/TRBV6-3	-	CASSYGLTGFGTEAFF
TRBJ2-2	-	TRBV4-3	-	CASSLGVGGLPNTGELFF
TRBJ1-6	-	TRBV5-5	-	CASSLADSPVNSPLHF
TRBJ1-4	TRBD1	TRBV27	-	CASSPGTGMEKLFF
TRBJ1-1	-	TRBV30	-	CAWRPGTIYTEAFF
TRBJ2-7	-	TRBV11-2	-	CASRNSAGSSYEQYF
TRBJ2-1	-	TRBV6-1	-	CASSEVLDRNEQFF
TRBJ1-6	-	TRBV7-2	-	CASRKVSGGLSDSPLHF
TRBJ1-5	-	TRBV30	-	CAWSGPTRTGNQPQHF
TRBJ2-2	-	TRBV18	-	CASSPVGTGTGELFF
TRBJ1-3	-	TRBV6-2/TRBV6-3	-	CASSYNSLISGNTIYF
TRBJ2-3	-	TRBV4-1	-	CASSQDGGVATQYF
TRBJ1-1	-	TRBV10-3	-	CAISEQAENTEAFF
TRBJ2-7	-	TRBV5-1	once	CASSLENAGAEQYF
TRBJ2-1	-	TRBV12-5	-	CASGTATGYNEQFF
TRBJ2-7	-	TRBV7-2	-	CASSRAGPYEQYF
TRBJ2-7	-	TRBV19	-	CASSIWGTPYEQYF
TRBJ2-3	-	TRBV5-1	-	CASSFTSRDAQYF
TRBJ2-7	TRBD1	TRBV5-1	few	CASSPSGTAAFRF
TRBJ2-3	-	TRBV4-2	once	CASSHSAGEPTQYF
TRBJ2-7	-	TRBV7-9	few	CASSRLDSYEQYF
TRBJ1-3	-	TRBV28	-	CASSLGRAGNTIYF
TRBJ1-5	-	TRBV30	-	CAWSVLGGDQPQHF
TRBJ1-5	-	TRBV5-1	-	CASSLNGFNQPQHF
TRBJ1-1	-	TRBV28	-	CASSPRTANTEAFF
TRBJ1-1	-	TRBV7-3	-	CASSFTGINTEAFF
TRBJ2-7	-	TRBV2	-	CASSEEGGREQYF
TRBJ1-1	TRBD1	TRBV19	-	CASSTQGVRAFF
TRBJ1-3	-	TRBV9	-	CASKKEDGQGNTIYF
TRBJ2-3	TRBD2	TRBV7-2	few	CASSWVGGGASDTQYF
TRBJ1-5	-	TRBV30	many	CAWSPDTNQPQHF
TRBJ2-2	-	TRBV28	few	CASSLNRVSGELFF
TRBJ2-2	TRBD1	TRBV6-5	few	CASRPQGASGELFF
TRBJ2-2	TRBD1	TRBV7-9	once	CASRPTGTALFANTGELFF
TRBJ2-2	-	TRBV7-3	-	CASSPTPTGELFF
TRBJ2-1	TRBD2	TRBV5-5	-	CASSLAAGDYNEQFF
TRBJ2-2	TRBD2	TRBV5-1	-	CASSLNRGANTGELFF
TRBJ2-1	-	TRBV7-2	once	CASSSLTEQFF
TRBJ2-7	-	TRBV7-8	-	CASSPRRQGLYEQYF
TRBJ1-1	-	TRBV29-1	-	CSVEENRGHRVAFF
TRBJ1-4	TRBD1	TRBV7-3	-	CASSRFRHSGTACILPLEKLFF